The present T cell receptor (beta chain) was sequenced within a study of tumor-infiltrating lymphocytes in primary liver carcinoma. For the study at large: Patients, male and female, were 30 to 69 years old. Tumor stage was T1-T3 N0M0, and tumor size was roughly 4 to 10 cm across. Study results and limitations: Tumor-blood pairs (like tumor-adjacent pairs) overlapped less than tumor region pairs did.

Both RNA and DNA were isolated together from approximately 22-30 mg of bulk tissue that had not been sorted. Patients in the cohort were treatment-naive and living with chronic HBV infection. From its first to its last residue, the CDR3 has 15 amino acids. A primer matching the constant region was used to make TCR beta cDNA from approximately 500 ng of total RNA. Slightly modified ARM-PCR, run as three nested multiplex PCR rounds, produced the TCR beta libraries. PCR rounds one and two used TRBV1-TRBV30 forward primers with a C-beta reverse primer for 10 cycles each. TCRdb reprocessed the multiplex PCR reads via MiXCR and lists one record per CDR3 protein. The profile covers some 130,000 distinct CDR3 sequences, with less than 75% appearing a single time and over 6.5% taken by the ten largest. Details on this clonotype: The antigen is unknown. This CDR3 is missing its conserved last phenylalanine or tryptophan, likely due to a read error. The DNA is omitted, as the CDR3 cannot be located on it reliably, and the CDR3 follows TCRdb's listing.

What was sequenced was tumor-adjacent normal liver tissue. The rearrangement joins TRBV12-3 or TRBV12-4 to TRBJ2-1; TRBD1 is taken as the D call from the table, unchecked against the DNA. The receptor was isolated from a woman aged 60-75 years with primary liver carcinoma and hepatitis B virus infection. Here the CDR3 reads CASSKSGASYNEQSL.